The next 2 T cell receptor beta chains were all read from a single sample in a study of blood T cell repertoires in COVID-19 (dated by TCRdb to 2020 to 2021). Receptor amplification or capture employed the immunoSEQ multiplex PCR assay. In its TCRdb copy, this immuneACCESS table keeps in-frame sequences only and misses some clones. Where compared with another copy, unresolved V genes explain less than half of these, and the others have no known cause. Counted in this sample were about 180,000 clones; more than 70% of them appeared once. About 4% of the sample goes to the ten largest clones. The specimen was peripheral blood. These receptors came from a woman between 25 and 40 years old with acute or convalescent COVID-19.

In this sample, this clone turned up once. The chain has TRBV28 and TRBJ2-3; a possible D gene is TRBD1 (6 bases). V dropped 1 base and J dropped 2 bases, with 10 bases sitting between them. CDR1 and CDR2 (germline): MDHEN, SYDVKM. The CDR3 is 15 residues long. The CDR3 bases are TGTGCCAGCAGTTTATCTGGACAGAACACAGATACGCAGTATTTT. Its protein is CASSLSGQNTDTQYF.

The CDR3: CASSLVLEVETQYF. As DNA, the CDR3 is TGCGCCAGCAGCTTGGTTTTGGAGGTGGAGACCCAGTACTTC. J is TRBJ2-5 and V is TRBV5-1; a weak D match, TRBD2 (5 bases). CDR3 size: 14 residues. The V gene's germline CDR1 is SGHRS and CDR2 YFSETQ. V lost 0 bases and J lost 5, with 11 bases in between.